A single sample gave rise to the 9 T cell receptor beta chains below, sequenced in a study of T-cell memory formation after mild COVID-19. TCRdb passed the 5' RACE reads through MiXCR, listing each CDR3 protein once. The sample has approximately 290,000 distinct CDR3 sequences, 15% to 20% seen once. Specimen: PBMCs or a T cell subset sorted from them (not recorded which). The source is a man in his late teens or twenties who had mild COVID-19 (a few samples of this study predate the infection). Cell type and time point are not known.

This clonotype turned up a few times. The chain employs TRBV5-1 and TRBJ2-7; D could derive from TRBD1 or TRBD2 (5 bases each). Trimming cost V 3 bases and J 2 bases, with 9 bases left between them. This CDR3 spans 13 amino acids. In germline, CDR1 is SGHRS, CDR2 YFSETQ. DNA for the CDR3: TGCGCCAGCAGCTCGACAGCGGCCTACGAGCAGTACTTC. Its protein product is CASSSTAAYEQYF.

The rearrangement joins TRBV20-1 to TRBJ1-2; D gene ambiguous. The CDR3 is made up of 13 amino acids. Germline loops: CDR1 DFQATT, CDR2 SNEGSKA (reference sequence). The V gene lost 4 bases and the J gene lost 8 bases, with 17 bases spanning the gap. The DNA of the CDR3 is TGCAGTGCTACCCTTTGGGAGCCGGGGGGCTACACCTTC. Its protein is CSATLWEPGGYTF.

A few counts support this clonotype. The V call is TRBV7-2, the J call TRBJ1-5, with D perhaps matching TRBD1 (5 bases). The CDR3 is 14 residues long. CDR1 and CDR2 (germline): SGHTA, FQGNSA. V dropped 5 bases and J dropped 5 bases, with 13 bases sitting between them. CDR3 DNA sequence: TGTGCCAGCAGCGTAGGGGCGGGGGATCAGCCCCAGCATTTT. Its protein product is CASSVGAGDQPQHF.

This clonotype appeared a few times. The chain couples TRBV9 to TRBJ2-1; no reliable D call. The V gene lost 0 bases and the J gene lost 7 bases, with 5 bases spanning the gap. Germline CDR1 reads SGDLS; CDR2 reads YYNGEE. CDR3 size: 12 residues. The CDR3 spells CASSVDQNEQFF. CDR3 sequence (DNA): TGTGCCAGCAGCGTAGACCAGAATGAGCAGTTCTTC.

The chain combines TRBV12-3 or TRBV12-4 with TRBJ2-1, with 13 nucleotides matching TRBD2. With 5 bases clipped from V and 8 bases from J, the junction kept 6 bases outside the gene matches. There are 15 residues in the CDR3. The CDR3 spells CASSPTSGGAHEQFF. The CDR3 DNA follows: TGTGCCAGCAGTCCCACTAGCGGGGGGGCCCATGAGCAGTTCTTC.

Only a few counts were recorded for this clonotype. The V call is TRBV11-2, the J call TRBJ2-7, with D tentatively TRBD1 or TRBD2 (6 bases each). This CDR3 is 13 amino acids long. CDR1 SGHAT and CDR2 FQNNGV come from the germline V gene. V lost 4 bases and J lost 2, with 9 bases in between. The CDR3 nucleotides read TGTGCCAGCAGCTGGGGGGCCCCCTACGAGCAGTACTTC. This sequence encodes CASSWGAPYEQYF.

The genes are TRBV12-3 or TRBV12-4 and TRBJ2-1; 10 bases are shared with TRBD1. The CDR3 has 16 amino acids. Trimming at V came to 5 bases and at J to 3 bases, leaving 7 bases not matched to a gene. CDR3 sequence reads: CASSTWDRGFYNEQFF. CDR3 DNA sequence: TGTGCCAGCAGTACCTGGGACAGGGGTTTCTACAATGAGCAGTTCTTC.

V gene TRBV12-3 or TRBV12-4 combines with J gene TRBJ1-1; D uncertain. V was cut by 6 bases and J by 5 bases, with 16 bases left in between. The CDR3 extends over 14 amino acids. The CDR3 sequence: CASSRTEGGTEAFF. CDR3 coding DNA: TGTGCCAGCAGCCGTACCGAGGGCGGGACTGAAGCTTTCTTT.

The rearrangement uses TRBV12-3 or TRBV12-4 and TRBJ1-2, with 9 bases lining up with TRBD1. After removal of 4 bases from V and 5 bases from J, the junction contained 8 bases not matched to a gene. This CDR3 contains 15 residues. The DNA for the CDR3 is TGTGCCAGCAGTTCTCCCGGACAGGGGCGGTATGGCTACACCTTC. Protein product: CASSSPGQGRYGYTF.